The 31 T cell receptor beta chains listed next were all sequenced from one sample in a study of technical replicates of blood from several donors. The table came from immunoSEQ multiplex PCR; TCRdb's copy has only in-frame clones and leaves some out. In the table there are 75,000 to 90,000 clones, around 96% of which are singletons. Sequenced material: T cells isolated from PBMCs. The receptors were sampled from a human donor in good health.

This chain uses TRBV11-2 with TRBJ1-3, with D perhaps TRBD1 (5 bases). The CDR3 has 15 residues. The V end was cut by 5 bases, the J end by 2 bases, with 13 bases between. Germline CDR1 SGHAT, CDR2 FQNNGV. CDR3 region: CASSLGRTTGNTIYF. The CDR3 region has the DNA TGTGCCAGCAGCCTCGGACGGACAACTGGAAACACCATATATTTT.

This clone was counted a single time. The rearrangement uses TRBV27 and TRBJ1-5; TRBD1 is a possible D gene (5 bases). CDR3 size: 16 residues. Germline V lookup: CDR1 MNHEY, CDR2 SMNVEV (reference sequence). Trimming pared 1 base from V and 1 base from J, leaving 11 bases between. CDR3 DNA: TGTGCCAGCAGTTTATTGGGGGGGGGAAGCAATCAGCCCCAGCATTTT. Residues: CASSLLGGGSNQPQHF.

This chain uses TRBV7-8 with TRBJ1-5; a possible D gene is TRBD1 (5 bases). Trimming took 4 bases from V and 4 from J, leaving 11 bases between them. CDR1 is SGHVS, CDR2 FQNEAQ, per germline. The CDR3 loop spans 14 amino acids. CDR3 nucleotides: TGTGCCAGCAGCTCCGTCGGGGGGAATCAGCCCCAGCATTTT. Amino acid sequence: CASSSVGGNQPQHF.

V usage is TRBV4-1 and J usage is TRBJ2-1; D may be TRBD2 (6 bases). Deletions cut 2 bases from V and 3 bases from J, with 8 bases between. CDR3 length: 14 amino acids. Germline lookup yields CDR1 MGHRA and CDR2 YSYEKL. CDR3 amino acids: CASSQREYYNEQFF. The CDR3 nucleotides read TGCGCCAGCAGCCAACGGGAGTACTACAATGAGCAGTTCTTC.

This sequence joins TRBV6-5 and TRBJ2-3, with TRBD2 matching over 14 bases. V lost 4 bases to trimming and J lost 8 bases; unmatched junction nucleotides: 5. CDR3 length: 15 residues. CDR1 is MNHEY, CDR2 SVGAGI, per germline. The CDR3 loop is CASSSVGLAGGTQYF. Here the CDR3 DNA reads TGTGCCAGCAGTTCCGTTGGACTAGCGGGAGGTACGCAGTATTTT.

The CDR3 DNA reads as TGTGCCAGCAGCTCGGGACAGGGTTACAATGAGCAGTTCTTC. This codes for CASSSGQGYNEQFF. The chain couples TRBV9 to TRBJ2-1, with 9 bases identical to TRBD1. CDR1 is SGDLS and CDR2 is YYNGEE in the germline V gene. V lost 4 bases, J lost 4 bases, and 3 bases stayed unmatched. There are 14 residues in the CDR3.

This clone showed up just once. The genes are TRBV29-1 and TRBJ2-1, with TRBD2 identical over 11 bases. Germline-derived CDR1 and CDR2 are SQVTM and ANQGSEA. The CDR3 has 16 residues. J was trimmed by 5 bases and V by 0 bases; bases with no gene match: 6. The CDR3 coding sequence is TGCAGCGTTGAAGAGGGTAGCGGGAGGGCCGACAATGAGCAGTTCTTC. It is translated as CSVEEGSGRADNEQFF.

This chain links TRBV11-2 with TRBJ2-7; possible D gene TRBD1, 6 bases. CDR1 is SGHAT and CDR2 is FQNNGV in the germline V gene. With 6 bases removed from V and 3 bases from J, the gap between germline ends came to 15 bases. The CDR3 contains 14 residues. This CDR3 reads CASSLTDRSYEQYF. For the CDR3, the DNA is TGTGCCAGCAGTTTAACGGACAGAAGCTACGAGCAGTACTTC.

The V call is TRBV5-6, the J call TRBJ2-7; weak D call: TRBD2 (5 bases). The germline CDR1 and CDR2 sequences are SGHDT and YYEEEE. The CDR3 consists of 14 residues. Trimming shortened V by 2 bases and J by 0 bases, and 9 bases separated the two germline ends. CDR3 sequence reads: CASSFGIVSYEQYF. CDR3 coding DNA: TGTGCCAGCAGCTTCGGGATCGTCTCCTACGAGCAGTACTTC.

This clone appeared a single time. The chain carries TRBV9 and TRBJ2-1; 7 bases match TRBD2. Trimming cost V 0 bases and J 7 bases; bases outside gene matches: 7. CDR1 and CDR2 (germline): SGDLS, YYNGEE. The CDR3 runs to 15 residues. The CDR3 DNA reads TGTGCCAGCAGCGTAGCCTGGCGGGAGACGAATGAGCAGTTCTTC. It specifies CASSVAWRETNEQFF.

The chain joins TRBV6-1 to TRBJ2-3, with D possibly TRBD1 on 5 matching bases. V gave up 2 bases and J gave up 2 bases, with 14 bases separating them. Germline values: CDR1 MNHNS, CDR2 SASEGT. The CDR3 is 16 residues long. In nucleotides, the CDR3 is TGTGCCAGCAGTGAACTCCAAGTAGGGGACACAGATACGCAGTATTTT. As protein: CASSELQVGDTDTQYF.

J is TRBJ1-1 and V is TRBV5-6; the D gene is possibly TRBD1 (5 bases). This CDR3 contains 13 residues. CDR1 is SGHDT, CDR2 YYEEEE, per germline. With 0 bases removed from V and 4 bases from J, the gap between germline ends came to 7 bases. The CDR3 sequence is CASSLAGLTEAFF. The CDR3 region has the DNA TGTGCCAGCAGCTTGGCAGGGCTCACTGAAGCTTTCTTT.

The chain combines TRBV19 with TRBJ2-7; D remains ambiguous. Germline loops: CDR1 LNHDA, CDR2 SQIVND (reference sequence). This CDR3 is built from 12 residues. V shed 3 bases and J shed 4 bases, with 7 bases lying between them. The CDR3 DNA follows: TGTGCCAGTAGTATTGGCCGTTACGAGCAGTACTTC. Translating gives CASSIGRYEQYF.

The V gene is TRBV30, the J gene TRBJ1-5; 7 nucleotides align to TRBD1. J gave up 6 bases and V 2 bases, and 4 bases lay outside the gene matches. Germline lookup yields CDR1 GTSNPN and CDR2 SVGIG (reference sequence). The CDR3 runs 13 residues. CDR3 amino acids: CAWSTGVRQPQHF. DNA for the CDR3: TGTGCCTGGAGTACAGGGGTTCGTCAGCCCCAGCATTTT.

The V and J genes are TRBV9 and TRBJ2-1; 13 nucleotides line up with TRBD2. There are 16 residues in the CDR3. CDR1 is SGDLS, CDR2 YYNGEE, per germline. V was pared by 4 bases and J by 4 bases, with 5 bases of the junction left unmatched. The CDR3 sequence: CASSYELAGGYNEQFF. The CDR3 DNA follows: TGTGCCAGCAGCTACGAACTAGCGGGAGGGTACAATGAGCAGTTCTTC.

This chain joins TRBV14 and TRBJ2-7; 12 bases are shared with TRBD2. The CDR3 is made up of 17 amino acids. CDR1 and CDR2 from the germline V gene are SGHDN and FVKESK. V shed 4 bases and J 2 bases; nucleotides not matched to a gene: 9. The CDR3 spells CASSPRTSGTVPYEQYF. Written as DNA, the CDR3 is TGTGCCAGCAGCCCAAGGACTAGCGGGACCGTCCCCTACGAGCAGTACTTC. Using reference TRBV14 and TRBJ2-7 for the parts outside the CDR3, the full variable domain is EAGVTQFPSHSVIEKGQTVTLRCDPISGHDNLYWYRRVMGKEIKFLLHFVKESKQDESGMPNNRFLAERTGGTYSTLKVQPAELEDSGVYFCASSPRTSGTVPYEQYFGPGTRLTVT.

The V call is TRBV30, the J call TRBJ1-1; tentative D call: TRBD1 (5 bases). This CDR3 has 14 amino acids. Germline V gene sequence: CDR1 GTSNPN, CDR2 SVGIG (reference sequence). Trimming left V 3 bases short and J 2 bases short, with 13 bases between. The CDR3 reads CAWRADSLNTEAFF. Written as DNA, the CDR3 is TGTGCCTGGAGGGCCGACAGCTTAAACACTGAAGCTTTCTTT.

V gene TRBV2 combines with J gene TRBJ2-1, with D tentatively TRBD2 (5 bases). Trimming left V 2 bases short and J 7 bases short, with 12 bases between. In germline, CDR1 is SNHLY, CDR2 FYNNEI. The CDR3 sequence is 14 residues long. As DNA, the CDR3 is TGTGCCAGCAGTGAATTGGGCGGGTTAAATGAGCAGTTCTTC. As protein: CASSELGGLNEQFF.

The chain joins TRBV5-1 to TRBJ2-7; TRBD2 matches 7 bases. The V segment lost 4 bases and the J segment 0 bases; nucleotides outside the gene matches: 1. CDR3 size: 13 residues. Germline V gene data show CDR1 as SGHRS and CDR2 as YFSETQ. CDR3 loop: CASSRDYSYEQYF. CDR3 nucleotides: TGCGCCAGCAGCCGGGACTACTCCTACGAGCAGTACTTC.

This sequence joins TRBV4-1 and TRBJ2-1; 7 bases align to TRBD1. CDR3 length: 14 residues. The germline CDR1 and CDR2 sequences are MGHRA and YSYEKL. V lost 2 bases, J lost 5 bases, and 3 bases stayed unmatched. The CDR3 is CASSQWTGDNEQFF. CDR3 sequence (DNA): TGCGCCAGCAGCCAATGGACAGGTGACAATGAGCAGTTCTTC.

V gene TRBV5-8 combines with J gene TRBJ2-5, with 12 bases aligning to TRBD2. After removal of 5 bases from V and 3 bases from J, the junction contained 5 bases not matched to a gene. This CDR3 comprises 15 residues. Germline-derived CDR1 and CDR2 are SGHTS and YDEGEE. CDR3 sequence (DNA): TGTGCCAGCAGTCCTAGCGGGAGGGGGAAAGAGACCCAGTACTTC. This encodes CASSPSGRGKETQYF.

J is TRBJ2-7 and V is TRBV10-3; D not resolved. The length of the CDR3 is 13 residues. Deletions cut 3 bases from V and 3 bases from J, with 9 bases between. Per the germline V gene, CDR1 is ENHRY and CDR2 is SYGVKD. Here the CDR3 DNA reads TGTGCCATCAGTGAAGGTGGCGGCTACGAGCAGTACTTC. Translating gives CAISEGGGYEQYF.

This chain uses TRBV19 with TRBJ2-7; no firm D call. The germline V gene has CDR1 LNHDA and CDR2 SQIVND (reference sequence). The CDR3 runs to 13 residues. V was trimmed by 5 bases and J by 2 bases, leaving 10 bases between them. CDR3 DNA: TGTGCCAGTAGTCCTCAAGCCACCTACGAGCAGTACTTC. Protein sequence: CASSPQATYEQYF.

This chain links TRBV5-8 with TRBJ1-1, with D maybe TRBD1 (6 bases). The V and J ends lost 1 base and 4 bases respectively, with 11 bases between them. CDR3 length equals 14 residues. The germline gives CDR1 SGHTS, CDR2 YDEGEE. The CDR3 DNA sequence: TGTGCCAGCAGCTTGAAGGGGGTAAGCACTGAAGCTTTCTTT. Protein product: CASSLKGVSTEAFF.

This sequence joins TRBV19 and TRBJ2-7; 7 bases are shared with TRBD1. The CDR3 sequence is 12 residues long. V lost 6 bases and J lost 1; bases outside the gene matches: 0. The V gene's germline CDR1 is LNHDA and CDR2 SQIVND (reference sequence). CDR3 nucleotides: TGTGCCAGTAGCAGGGGGTCCTACGAGCAGTACTTC. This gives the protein CASSRGSYEQYF.

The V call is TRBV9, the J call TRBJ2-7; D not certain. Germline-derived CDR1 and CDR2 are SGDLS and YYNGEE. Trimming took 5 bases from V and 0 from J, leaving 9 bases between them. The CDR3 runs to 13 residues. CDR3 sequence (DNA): TGTGCCAGCAGTATGACACCCTCCTACGAGCAGTACTTC. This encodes CASSMTPSYEQYF.

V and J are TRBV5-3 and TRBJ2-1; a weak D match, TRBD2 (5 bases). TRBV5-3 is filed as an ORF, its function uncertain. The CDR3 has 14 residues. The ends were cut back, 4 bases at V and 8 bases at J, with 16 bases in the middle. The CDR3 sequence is CARSRSDSRDEQFF. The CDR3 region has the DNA TGTGCCAGAAGCCGCTCGGACTCCCGGGATGAGCAGTTCTTC.

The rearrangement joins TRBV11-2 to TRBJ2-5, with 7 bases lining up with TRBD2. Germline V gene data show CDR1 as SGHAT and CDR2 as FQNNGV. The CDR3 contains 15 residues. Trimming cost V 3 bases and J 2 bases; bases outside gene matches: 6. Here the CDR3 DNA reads TGTGCCAGCAGCTTTGAGGGAGGGGCTCAAGAGACCCAGTACTTC. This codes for CASSFEGGAQETQYF.

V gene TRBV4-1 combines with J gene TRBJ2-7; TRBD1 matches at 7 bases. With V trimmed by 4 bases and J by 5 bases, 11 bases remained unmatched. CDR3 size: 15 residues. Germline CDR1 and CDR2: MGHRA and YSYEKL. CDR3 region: CASSRTGTAYDEQYF. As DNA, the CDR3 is TGCGCCAGCAGCCGGACCGGGACAGCCTACGACGAGCAGTACTTC.

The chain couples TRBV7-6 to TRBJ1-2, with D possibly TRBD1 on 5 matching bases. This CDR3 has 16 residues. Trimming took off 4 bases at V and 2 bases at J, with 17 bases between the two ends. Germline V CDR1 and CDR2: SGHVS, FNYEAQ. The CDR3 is CASSYRPGFENYGYTF. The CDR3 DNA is TGTGCCAGCAGCTACCGACCAGGGTTCGAAAACTATGGCTACACCTTC.

This CDR3 reads CASSLERLVLDEQFF. For the CDR3, the DNA is TGCGCCAGCAGCTTGGAGCGTCTCGTGTTGGATGAGCAGTTCTTC. V and J are TRBV5-1 and TRBJ2-1; the D is unclear. From germline, CDR1 is SGHRS and CDR2 YFSETQ. Trimming shortened V by 0 bases and J by 8 bases, and 15 bases separated the two germline ends. The CDR3 has 15 amino acids.